These 18 T cell receptor beta chains originate from one sample sequenced in a study of cytomegalovirus exposure and HLA in healthy donors. PCR used 60 Vbeta primers and 13 Jbeta primers. The data were produced by immunoSEQ multiplex PCR, yet TCRdb's version contains in-frame clones alone and is incomplete. The sample holds roughly 57,000 clones, 82% seen once. Sequenced material: PBMCs. Source of these receptors: a man in his fifties in good health and CMV-seronegative.

The chain employs TRBV11-2 and TRBJ2-1; D ambiguous. The CDR3 length is 15 residues. CDR1 and CDR2 (germline): SGHAT, FQNNGV. The V end was cut by 1 base, the J end by 2 bases, with 9 bases between. The CDR3 region has the DNA TGTGCCAGCAGCTTAGGACATAATACCTACAATGAGCAGTTCTTC. Protein sequence: CASSLGHNTYNEQFF.

The chain carries TRBV6-5 and TRBJ1-4; D uncertain. There are 15 residues in the CDR3. Trimming shortened V by 7 bases and J by 4 bases, and 16 bases separated the two germline ends. Germline CDR1 and CDR2: MNHEY and SVGAGI. CDR3 sequence: CASTQTRAGNEKLFF. The CDR3 region has the DNA TGTGCCAGCACCCAGACACGGGCGGGTAATGAAAAACTGTTTTTT.

V gene TRBV6-5 combines with J gene TRBJ2-2, with TRBD1 identical over 8 bases. V was pared by 4 bases and J by 0 bases, with 1 base of the junction left unmatched. CDR1 and CDR2 (germline): MNHEY, SVGAGI. CDR3 length equals 15 residues. CDR3 DNA: TGTGCCAGCAGTTCGACAGGGGCGAACACCGGGGAGCTGTTTTTT. Translating it yields CASSSTGANTGELFF.

This chain connects TRBV6-5 to TRBJ2-7; tentatively, D is TRBD1 (6 bases). This CDR3 comprises 14 residues. Germline CDR1 and CDR2: MNHEY and SVGAGI. V was cut by 8 bases and J by 0 bases, with 14 bases left in between. CDR3 DNA sequence: TGTGCCAGCGCCCGGGACACAAGCTCCTACGAGCAGTACTTC. It specifies CASARDTSSYEQYF.

The chain carries TRBV2 and TRBJ2-7; TRBD1 matches 8 bases. CDR1 is SNHLY, CDR2 FYNNEI, per germline. The CDR3 has 13 residues. The V and J ends lost 5 bases and 6 bases, in that order; junction bases with no gene match: 6. The DNA of the CDR3 is TGTGCCAGCAGTTTCCTCGGGACAGGCGAGCAGTACTTC. Amino acid sequence: CASSFLGTGEQYF.

The chain joins TRBV7-9 to TRBJ2-7; TRBD2 matches 7 bases. Germline CDR1 is SEHNR and CDR2 is FQNEAQ (reference sequence). The V and J ends lost 4 bases and 2 bases, in that order; junction bases with no gene match: 5. The CDR3 has 14 residues. CDR3 sequence: CASSSASGPYEQYF. DNA for the CDR3: TGTGCCAGCAGCTCAGCTAGCGGCCCCTACGAGCAGTACTTC.

This clone was observed a handful of times. The CDR3 nucleotides are TGTGCCAGCAGAGCGCTTATCGGGGTGAGCACAGATACGCAGTATTTT. It yields the protein CASRALIGVSTDTQYF. The genes are TRBV2 and TRBJ2-3; maybe TRBD2 (5 bases). The CDR3 is 16 amino acids. Germline CDR1 and CDR2: SNHLY and FYNNEI. The ends were cut back, 6 bases at V and 0 bases at J, with 16 bases in the middle.

The chain has TRBV5-1 and TRBJ2-1, with TRBD2 as a possible D gene (5 bases). CDR1 is SGHRS and CDR2 is YFSETQ in the germline V gene. The ends were cut back, 0 bases at V and 5 bases at J, with 21 bases in the middle. This CDR3 region has 18 residues. The CDR3 DNA reads as TGCGCCAGCAGCTTGGCCTTTTCGAGGTCGGGGTCACACAATGAGCAGTTCTTC. Translating it yields CASSLAFSRSGSHNEQFF. Together with reference TRBV5-1 and TRBJ2-1, the CDR3 gives the full variable domain: KAGVTQTPRYLIKTRGQQVTLSCSPISGHRSVSWYQQTPGQGLQFLFEYFSETQRNKGNFPGRFSGRQFSNSRSEMNVSTLELGDSALYLCASSLAFSRSGSHNEQFFGPGTRLTVL.

J is TRBJ2-2 and V is TRBV15, with unresolved D. Between the trimmed V and J ends, which lost 0 bases and 8 bases, there was a span of 4 bases. In germline, CDR1 is LNHNV, CDR2 YYDKDF (reference sequence). The CDR3 runs 12 residues. CDR3 loop: CATSRDVGELFF. CDR3 in DNA: TGTGCCACCAGCAGAGATGTAGGGGAGCTGTTTTTT.

A single count supports this clone. The CDR3 loop is CASSPADRVTEAFF. Here the CDR3 DNA reads TGTGCCAGCAGCCCCGCCGACAGGGTCACTGAAGCTTTCTTT. The V call is TRBV7-9, the J call TRBJ1-1; 7 positions match TRBD1. CDR1 and CDR2 (germline): SEHNR, FQNEAQ (reference sequence). Trimming at V came to 5 bases and at J to 4 bases, leaving 7 bases not matched to a gene. The length of the CDR3 is 14 residues.

This clone came up a few times. This sequence joins TRBV2 and TRBJ2-7; TRBD1 agrees at 10 bases. The V segment lost 8 bases and the J segment 6 bases; nucleotides outside the gene matches: 25. The CDR3 totals 19 residues. In germline, CDR1 is SNHLY, CDR2 FYNNEI. CDR3 loop: CASGRKLGQGLSGGREQYF. The CDR3 DNA reads as TGTGCCAGCGGAAGGAAGTTGGGACAGGGGCTCTCGGGCGGACGCGAGCAGTACTTC.

The rearrangement uses TRBV18 and TRBJ1-1; 7 bases fit TRBD1. The CDR3 totals 12 residues. Germline V gene sequence: CDR1 KGHSH, CDR2 LQKENI. The V segment lost 9 bases and the J segment 5 bases; nucleotides outside the gene matches: 6. CDR3 nucleotide sequence: TGTGCCAGTCAACAGGGGAATACTGAAGCTTTCTTT. Its translation: CASQQGNTEAFF.

V and J are TRBV28 and TRBJ2-1, with D uncertain. CDR3 length: 15 residues. The germline V gene has CDR1 MDHEN and CDR2 SYDVKM. Trimming shortened V by 7 bases and J by 9 bases, and 22 bases separated the two germline ends. DNA for the CDR3: TGTGCCAGCAAGCCACCGGGTGTCCTCGCCGGTGAGCAGTTCTTC. Protein: CASKPPGVLAGEQFF.

CDR3 amino acids: CASSTGNYGYTF. CDR3 coding DNA: TGTGCTAGCTCGACAGGAAACTATGGCTACACCTTC. The genes are TRBV12-5 and TRBJ1-2; D might be TRBD1 (6 bases). Trimming pared 9 bases from V and 2 bases from J, leaving 10 bases between. Germline values: CDR1 LGHNT, CDR2 FRNRAP. The CDR3 loop spans 12 amino acids.

The gene calls are TRBV19 and TRBJ2-7; 8 positions agree with TRBD1. The length of the CDR3 is 14 residues. The germline V gene has CDR1 LNHDA and CDR2 SQIVND (reference sequence). Trimming cost V 4 bases and J 3 bases; bases outside gene matches: 5. CDR3 in DNA: TGTGCCAGTAGTAGACAGGGGCTCAACTACGAGCAGTACTTC. It translates to CASSRQGLNYEQYF.

This chain joins TRBV9 and TRBJ2-7, with 7 bases that match TRBD2. The CDR3 runs 15 residues. With 0 bases clipped from V and 3 bases from J, the junction kept 6 bases outside the gene matches. Germline values: CDR1 SGDLS, CDR2 YYNGEE. CDR3 DNA sequence: TGTGCCAGCAGCGTAGGTGGGCTAGCGGTCTACGAGCAGTACTTC. Its translation: CASSVGGLAVYEQYF. The complete variable domain, with remaining parts taken from reference TRBV9 and TRBJ2-7, reads DSGVTQTPKHLITATGQRVTLRCSPRSGDLSVYWYQQSLDQGLQFLIQYYNGEERAKGNILERFSAQQFPDLHSELNLSSLELGDSALYFCASSVGGLAVYEQYFGPGTRLTVT.

J is TRBJ2-2 and V is TRBV7-2; 11 nucleotides align to TRBD2. The germline gives CDR1 SGHTA, CDR2 FQGNSA. The CDR3 extends over 16 amino acids. J was trimmed by 3 bases and V by 2 bases; bases with no gene match: 2. CDR3 region: CASSLLAGGYTGELFF. The DNA of the CDR3 is TGTGCCAGCAGCTTACTAGCGGGGGGATACACCGGGGAGCTGTTTTTT.

This chain joins TRBV18 and TRBJ2-2; a weak D match, TRBD2 (5 bases). Trimming removed 0 bases at V and 3 bases at J, with 8 bases between. The CDR3 covers 15 residues. Per germline, CDR1 KGHSH and CDR2 LQKENI. Written as DNA, the CDR3 is TGTGCCAGCTCACCACCCGGTAGCGACACCGGGGAGCTGTTTTTT. Amino acids: CASSPPGSDTGELFF.